The 20 T cell receptor beta chains in this list originate from one sample, sequenced in a study of shared clonotypes between healthy human individuals. Sequencing was performed with immunoSEQ multiplex PCR; in TCRdb, only in-frame clones are kept and a portion is missing. The repertoire holds approximately 470,000 clones, with 70% to 80% as singletons. Sequenced material: PBMCs. These receptors came from a woman aged 40-49 years in good health. Some clones in this sample may be carry-over from other donors' samples.

With respect to this clone: Its ends do not fully match the called genes, so a read error is possible. The chain couples TRBV7-7 to TRBJ2-5; D possibly corresponds to TRBD1 (5 bases). CDR3 length: 14 residues. Germline V gene sequence: CDR1 SSHAT, CDR2 FNYEAQ (reference sequence). Here the CDR3 DNA reads TGTGCTAGCAGCTTAGTTAGACAGTCCGAGACCCAGTACTTC. Translating it yields CASSLVRQSETQYF. Using reference TRBV7-7 and TRBJ2-5 for the parts outside the CDR3, the full variable domain is GAGVSQSPRYKVTKRGQDVTLRCDPISSHATLYWYQQALGQGPEFLTYFNYEAQPDKSGLPSDRFSAERPEGSISTLTIQRTEQRDSAMYRCASSLVRQSETQYFGPGTRLLVL.

The chain recombines TRBV30 with TRBJ1-5; D call uncertain. Trimming shortened V by 4 bases and J by 2 bases, and 15 bases separated the two germline ends. The CDR3 extends over 15 amino acids. Germline V gene data show CDR1 as GTSNPN and CDR2 as SVGIG (reference sequence). The CDR3 DNA reads as TGTGCCTGGAACCGAGGAAACAACGGCAATCAGCCCCAGCATTTT. Translated, it gives CAWNRGNNGNQPQHF.

This clone occurred a few times. The J gene is TRBJ1-1, the V gene TRBV25-1, with D unresolved. Germline V gene sequence: CDR1 MGHDK, CDR2 SYGVNS. This CDR3 contains 15 residues. The V and J ends lost 1 base and 9 bases respectively, with 18 bases between them. This chain's CDR3 is CASSESGPLGWKAFF. The CDR3 DNA reads TGTGCCAGCAGTGAATCGGGCCCGCTTGGTTGGAAAGCTTTCTTT. Based on the CDR3 plus reference TRBV25-1 and TRBJ1-1, the full variable domain is EADIYQTPRYLVIGTGKKITLECSQTMGHDKMYWYQQDPGMELHLIHYSYGVNSTEKGDLSSESTVSRIRTEHFPLTLESARPSHTSQYLCASSESGPLGWKAFFGQGTRLTVV.

The CDR3 is CAISGLEVGSEQFF. The DNA for the CDR3 is TGTGCCATCAGCGGACTAGAGGTTGGTAGTGAGCAGTTCTTC. The chain is built from TRBV10-3 and TRBJ2-1; TRBD2 aligns across 7 bases. The CDR3 has 14 amino acids. The V and J ends lost 6 bases and 9 bases, in that order; junction bases with no gene match: 11. Per germline, CDR1 ENHRY and CDR2 SYGVKD.

The sample holds many counts of this clone. The chain carries TRBV30 and TRBJ1-5; maybe TRBD1 (5 bases). The germline V and J ends were trimmed by 2 bases and 2 bases, with 10 bases remaining between them. Looked up from germline, CDR1 is GTSNPN and CDR2 is SVGIG (reference sequence). The CDR3 spans 14 residues. The CDR3 DNA reads as TGTGCCTGGAGTATCGACAGTGGCAATCAGCCCCAGCATTTT. Its translation is CAWSIDSGNQPQHF.

This clone was seen once. The chain has TRBV7-8 and TRBJ2-1, with D possibly being TRBD1 or TRBD2 (5 bases each). Between the trimmed V and J ends, which lost 5 bases and 6 bases, there was a span of 20 bases. Germline CDR1 reads SGHVS; CDR2 reads FQNEAQ. The CDR3 covers 16 residues. This chain's CDR3 is CASSPGTAHAPNEQFF. The CDR3 coding sequence is TGTGCCAGCAGCCCGGGGACGGCACACGCTCCCAATGAGCAGTTCTTC.

The chain links TRBV6-5 to TRBJ2-7; D is possibly TRBD1 or TRBD2 (5 bases each). V lost 3 bases and J lost 4, with 13 bases in between. Germline CDR1 reads MNHEY; CDR2 reads SVGAGI. This CDR3 is 14 amino acids long. As DNA, the CDR3 is TGTGCCAGCAGTTATTACCCAGGGAGTTACGAGCAGTACTTC. Protein sequence: CASSYYPGSYEQYF.

J is TRBJ2-1 and V is TRBV28; 14 nucleotides line up with TRBD2. Germline trimming cut 4 bases from V and 6 bases from J; bases unmatched to any gene: 5. Germline V gives CDR1 MDHEN, CDR2 SYDVKM. The CDR3 spans 16 residues. CDR3 in amino acids: CASSSAGTSGSNEQFF. CDR3 coding DNA: TGTGCCAGCAGTTCGGCCGGGACTAGCGGGAGCAATGAGCAGTTCTTC.

The CDR3 nucleotides read TGTGCCAGCAGTTTGACGTGGACGGGGGAAAAACTGTTTTTT. Translated: CASSLTWTGEKLFF. The chain recombines TRBV27 with TRBJ1-4; D is ambiguous. The germline gives CDR1 MNHEY, CDR2 SMNVEV (reference sequence). This CDR3 is built from 14 residues. V lost 3 bases, J lost 8 bases, and 13 bases lay in between.

V usage is TRBV5-1 and J usage is TRBJ1-3; D possibly corresponds to TRBD1 (5 bases). The CDR3 runs 15 residues. Trimming shortened V by 4 bases and J by 2 bases, and 13 bases separated the two germline ends. Germline CDR1 is SGHRS and CDR2 is YFSETQ. CDR3 nucleotides: TGCGCCAGCAGCGGAGGCCGGGACCCTGGAAACACCATATATTTT. Protein: CASSGGRDPGNTIYF. Full variable domain (missing parts from reference TRBV5-1 and TRBJ1-3): KAGVTQTPRYLIKTRGQQVTLSCSPISGHRSVSWYQQTPGQGLQFLFEYFSETQRNKGNFPGRFSGRQFSNSRSEMNVSTLELGDSALYLCASSGGRDPGNTIYFGEGSWLTVV.

The V and J genes are TRBV7-2 and TRBJ1-3, with D uncertain. V lost 3 bases, J lost 2 bases, and 5 bases lay in between. The CDR3 runs to 13 residues. CDR1 is SGHTA, CDR2 FQGNSA, per germline. CDR3 in DNA: TGTGCCAGCAGCTTGCGAACTGGAAACACCATATATTTT. Protein: CASSLRTGNTIYF. The full variable domain, completed using reference TRBV7-2 and TRBJ1-3, is GAGVSQSPSNKVTEKGKDVELRCDPISGHTALYWYRQSLGQGLEFLIYFQGNSAPDKSGLPSDRFSAERTGGSVSTLTIQRTQQEDSAVYLCASSLRTGNTIYFGEGSWLTVV.

The chain couples TRBV27 to TRBJ2-3; 7 bases are shared with TRBD2. CDR3 length: 16 amino acids. The V gene end was trimmed by 6 bases and the J gene end by 3 bases; junction bases not matched to a gene: 12. Germline assignment: CDR1 MNHEY and CDR2 SMNVEV (reference sequence). CDR3 sequence (DNA): TGTGCCAGCAGACCCTCCCCTAGCGGAACAACAGATACGCAGTATTTT. It specifies CASRPSPSGTTDTQYF.

The rearrangement links TRBV28 to TRBJ2-1, with D perhaps TRBD1 (6 bases). Deletions cut 3 bases from V and 3 bases from J, with 12 bases between. The CDR3 has 15 amino acids. CDR1 is MDHEN and CDR2 is SYDVKM in the germline V gene. As DNA, the CDR3 is TGTGCCAGCAGTTTCAGGGGAAACTTCTACAATGAGCAGTTCTTC. Its protein product is CASSFRGNFYNEQFF.

The chain carries TRBV19 and TRBJ1-2; D is perhaps TRBD1 (6 bases). Per the germline V gene, CDR1 is LNHDA and CDR2 is SQIVND (reference sequence). The CDR3 consists of 14 residues. The germline V and J ends were trimmed by 1 base and 5 bases, with 11 bases remaining between them. CDR3 residues: CASSIAAGAYGYTF. The CDR3 nucleotides read TGTGCCAGTAGTATAGCGGCAGGGGCGTATGGCTACACCTTC.

This clone has just one count. V usage is TRBV7-8 and J usage is TRBJ2-1; TRBD2 matches 7 bases. The CDR3 is 17 amino acids. The germline V gene has CDR1 SGHVS and CDR2 FQNEAQ. With 5 bases clipped from V and 7 bases from J, the junction kept 17 bases outside the gene matches. CDR3 amino acids: CASSPQREAAVWNEQFF. CDR3 nucleotide sequence: TGTGCCAGCAGCCCACAGCGGGAAGCTGCGGTATGGAATGAGCAGTTCTTC.

The V gene is TRBV9, the J gene TRBJ2-3; D not certain. This CDR3 is built from 16 residues. The V gene lost 0 bases and the J gene lost 1 base, with 12 bases spanning the gap. Looked up from germline, CDR1 is SGDLS and CDR2 is YYNGEE. CDR3 DNA: TGTGCCAGCAGCGTAGGGTCAGCAACGCGCACAGATACGCAGTATTTT. Translation: CASSVGSATRTDTQYF.

V is TRBV5-4 and J is TRBJ1-2, with 8 bases that match TRBD1. Trimming removed 1 base from V and 4 bases from J; junction bases left unmatched: 3. CDR1 SGHNT and CDR2 YYREEE come from the germline V gene (reference sequence). The CDR3 is 14 amino acids. The CDR3 DNA reads as TGTGCCAGCAGCTTGCCAGGGGGCAGCTATGGCTACACCTTC. This gives the protein CASSLPGGSYGYTF.

The V call is TRBV10-3, the J call TRBJ1-2; the match to TRBD1 covers 7 bases. V lost 3 bases, J lost 2 bases, and 3 bases stayed unmatched. This CDR3 region has 14 residues. Per germline, CDR1 ENHRY and CDR2 SYGVKD. The CDR3, as DNA: TGTGCCATCAGTGAAGAACAGGGGAACTATGGCTACACCTTC. This gives the protein CAISEEQGNYGYTF.

V and J are TRBV7-2 and TRBJ1-1, with 8 bases that match TRBD1. Trimming cost V 1 base and J 7 bases; bases outside gene matches: 5. From germline, CDR1 is SGHTA and CDR2 FQGNSA. This CDR3 is 14 amino acids long. CDR3 in DNA: TGTGCCAGCAGCTTAGGGACAGGGAGTGGTGAAGCTTTCTTT. Translation: CASSLGTGSGEAFF.

The chain uses TRBV19 and TRBJ2-2, with D unresolved. Germline lookup yields CDR1 LNHDA and CDR2 SQIVND (reference sequence). CDR3 size: 13 residues. Deletions cut 3 bases from V and 6 bases from J, with 8 bases between. CDR3 bases: TGTGCCAGTAGTATTATAGGCCCCGGGGAGCTGTTTTTT. Amino acids: CASSIIGPGELFF.